This entry features one T cell receptor beta chain sequence. The data were obtained in a study of blood T cell repertoires in COVID-19. Study background: There were acute and convalescent COVID-19 samples, and they came from the United States, Italy and Spain. In each case, the material was cDNA or gDNA derived from T cells, B-cell-depleted T cells, or PBMCs.

In the original analysis: Estimates of nucleated cell counts were drawn from the amplification of reference gene primers. TCRdb's table, derived via immunoSEQ multiplex PCR, lists solely in-frame clones and lacks some. The V and J calls and the clone size are those of that table, but D and trimming were determined from the DNA. The table shows around 500,000 clones, with approximately 85% occurring only once. The sample taken for sequencing was peripheral blood. This clonotype originated in a human donor in a cohort sampled during active COVID-19.

The chain's CDR3 is CASTSQGGYTEAFF. The CDR3 nucleotides are TGTGCCAGTACCAGCCAGGGAGGGTACACTGAAGCTTTCTTT. The chain employs TRBV19 and TRBJ1-1; D may be TRBD1 (5 bases). The CDR3 is made up of 14 amino acids. Germline CDR1 and CDR2: LNHDA and SQIVND (reference sequence). The germline V and J ends were trimmed by 7 bases and 3 bases, with 15 bases remaining between them.